The clone carrying this T cell receptor (beta chain) was recorded a few times. Generated by immunoSEQ multiplex PCR, the TCRdb table keeps only in-frame clones and is missing some. The table shows 40,000 to 55,000 clones, with more than 75% occurring only once. CDR1 and CDR2 from the germline V gene are MNHEY and SVGAGI. There are 13 residues in the CDR3. The ends were cut back, 7 bases at V and 4 bases at J, with 13 bases in the middle. Regarding time point: peripheral blood 6 weeks after treatment start. Pretreatment and on-treatment blood mononuclear cell samples were taken, totaling between 1 and 8 time points per patient. This specimen belongs to a study of PD-L1 blockade in urothelial cancer. Study context: Timepoints chosen for blood analysis were 3 weeks (second dose) and 6 weeks after treatment start. Peripheral blood specimens exhibited a median yield of about 140,000 T cells.

The receptor was isolated from a man in his sixties with urothelial cancer. The sequencing here drew on PBMCs, taken around atezolizumab (anti-PD-L1) treatment. V usage is TRBV6-5 and J usage is TRBJ1-2; D is undetermined. CDR3 bases: TGTGCCAGCACGAGAGGGTTGGCCTATGGCTACACCTTC. Translation gives CASTRGLAYGYTF.